The clone carrying this T cell receptor (beta chain) was counted a single time. The data originate from a study of blood T cell repertoires in COVID-19. The assay was immunoSEQ multiplex PCR, and TCRdb's table has in-frame clones only and misses some. This table has around 190,000 clones, approximately 90% appearing once. The TCR comes from a man in his fifties or sixties with COVID-19, enrolled during active disease. The sequencing sample was made of peripheral blood.

The CDR3 is CASSLPVGASKETQYF. The CDR3 coding sequence is TGTGCCAGCAGCCTCCCGGTAGGGGCCAGCAAGGAGACCCAGTACTTC. The chain recombines TRBV5-4 with TRBJ2-5; possible D gene TRBD1, 5 bases. CDR1 and CDR2 (germline): SGHNT, YYREEE (reference sequence). Trimming shortened V by 4 bases and J by 5 bases, and 21 bases separated the two germline ends. This CDR3 is 16 amino acids long.